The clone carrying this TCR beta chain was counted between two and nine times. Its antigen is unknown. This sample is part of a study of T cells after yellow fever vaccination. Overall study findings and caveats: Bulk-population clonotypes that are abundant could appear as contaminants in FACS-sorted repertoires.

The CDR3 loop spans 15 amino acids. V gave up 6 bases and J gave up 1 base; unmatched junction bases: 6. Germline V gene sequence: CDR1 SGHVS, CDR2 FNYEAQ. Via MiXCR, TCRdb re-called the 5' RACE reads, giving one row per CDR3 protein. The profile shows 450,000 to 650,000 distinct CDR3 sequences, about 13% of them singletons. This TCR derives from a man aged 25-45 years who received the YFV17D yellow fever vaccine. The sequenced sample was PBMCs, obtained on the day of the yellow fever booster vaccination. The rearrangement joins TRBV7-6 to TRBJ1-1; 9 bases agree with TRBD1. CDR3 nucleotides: TGTGCCAGCAGTTGGGACAGGGTGGGGAACACTGAAGCTTTCTTT. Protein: CASSWDRVGNTEAFF.